These 25 T cell receptor beta chains came from one sample sequenced in a study of blood T cells in healthy people across ages. A J-beta primer mix and a sample-barcoded 5' primer were used in a second PCR of roughly 7 to 12 cycles. TCRdb called the 5' RACE reads again in MiXCR, with one record for every CDR3 protein. The repertoire holds 800,000 or so distinct CDR3 sequences, with 20% to 30% as singletons. These data were also filed under a second study, of T cells of mothers and their children.

Sequencing was performed on blood. The receptors were sampled from a boy between 10 and 17 years old in good health.

This clonotype was observed a few times. The J gene is TRBJ2-2, the V gene TRBV7-2; TRBD1 matches 7 bases. The V segment lost 3 bases and the J segment 3 bases; nucleotides outside the gene matches: 7. Germline V gives CDR1 SGHTA, CDR2 FQGNSA. CDR3 length: 16 amino acids. The CDR3 reads CASSFKRQGDTGELFF. The CDR3 DNA follows: TGTGCCAGCAGCTTTAAGAGACAGGGAGACACCGGGGAGCTGTTTTTT.

The V gene is TRBV14, the J gene TRBJ1-6, with unresolved D. Germline V gives CDR1 SGHDN, CDR2 FVKESK. The V end was cut by 2 bases, the J end by 1 base, with 3 bases between. This CDR3 is 14 amino acids long. As DNA, the CDR3 is TGTGCCAGCAGCCAACAATCCTATAATTCACCCCTCCACTTT. Translated, it gives CASSQQSYNSPLHF.

This chain joins TRBV6-1 and TRBJ2-7; 7 nucleotides match TRBD2. The CDR3 extends over 13 amino acids. Germline CDR1 reads MNHNS; CDR2 reads SASEGT. Trimming took 8 bases from V and 3 from J; bases not matched to a gene: 7. The CDR3 loop reads CASEGTTFYEQYF. CDR3 nucleotide sequence: TGTGCCAGCGAGGGGACTACCTTCTACGAGCAGTACTTC.

This clonotype occurred a few times. The J gene is TRBJ2-7, the V gene TRBV7-9, with 7 bases aligning to TRBD1. This CDR3 contains 16 residues. V shed 1 base and J 1 base; nucleotides not matched to a gene: 7. The germline CDR1 and CDR2 sequences are SEHNR and FQNEAQ (reference sequence). In nucleotides, the CDR3 is TGTGCCAGCAGCTTAGGTTTCGACAGGGTTTCCTACGAGCAGTACTTC. Protein sequence: CASSLGFDRVSYEQYF.

This clonotype has just a few counts. J is TRBJ2-7 and V is TRBV5-4, with unresolved D. Trimming pared 4 bases from V and 5 bases from J, leaving 10 bases between. The length of the CDR3 is 12 residues. Germline V gene lookup returns CDR1 SGHNT and CDR2 YYREEE (reference sequence). The CDR3 DNA sequence: TGTGCCAGCAGCGCAGGACCGGACGAGCAGTACTTC. Its protein is CASSAGPDEQYF. Full variable domain (outside the CDR3, taken from reference TRBV5-4 and TRBJ2-7): ETGVTQSPTHLIKTRGQQVTLRCSSQSGHNTVSWYQQALGQGPQFIFQYYREEENGRGNFPPRFSGLQFPNYSSELNVNALELDDSALYLCASSAGPDEQYFGPGTRLTVT.

The rearrangement uses TRBV7-9 and TRBJ2-5; D not resolved. Matching the DNA end better, TRBJ2-7 makes the J call doubtful. From germline, CDR1 is SEHNR and CDR2 FQNEAQ (reference sequence). The CDR3 covers 12 residues. CDR3 nucleotides: TGTGCCAGTGCCGTGGGGACCTACGAGCAGTACTTC. Protein sequence: CASAVGTYEQYF.

The chain couples TRBV28 to TRBJ2-3; 8 bases agree with TRBD2. Trimming removed 6 bases from V and 3 bases from J; junction bases left unmatched: 8. The CDR3 spans 15 residues. Germline assignment: CDR1 MDHEN and CDR2 SYDVKM. Written as DNA, the CDR3 is TGTGCCAGCAGCCCCGGGGGGGGGTTTACAGATACGCAGTATTTT. Its protein product is CASSPGGGFTDTQYF.

This clonotype was seen more than once but under ten times. The CDR3 DNA reads TGCGCCAGCAGCCAAGATCGGGCGGGATTGAACACTGAAGCTTTCTTT. This codes for CASSQDRAGLNTEAFF. This chain links TRBV4-3 with TRBJ1-1; D call uncertain. The CDR3 is 16 amino acids. V dropped 0 bases and J dropped 0 bases, with 11 bases sitting between them. Germline lookup yields CDR1 LGHNA and CDR2 YSLEER.

The chain carries TRBV20-1 and TRBJ2-2; D call uncertain. V lost 3 bases and J lost 3, with 17 bases in between. Germline V gene data show CDR1 as DFQATT and CDR2 as SNEGSKA (reference sequence). The CDR3 sequence is 16 residues long. CDR3 in amino acids: CSARFEEGADTGELFF. CDR3 DNA: TGCAGTGCTAGGTTCGAGGAAGGTGCGGACACCGGGGAGCTGTTTTTT.

This clonotype was counted only a few times. J is TRBJ1-3 and V is TRBV12-3 or TRBV12-4; D not resolved. This CDR3 is 14 amino acids long. V was shortened by 5 bases and J by 2 bases, with 10 bases between the two germline ends. The CDR3 nucleotides read TGTGCCAGCAGTGCCTCCGGGGCTGGAAACACCATATATTTT. It translates to CASSASGAGNTIYF.

V and J are TRBV28 and TRBJ2-5; 7 bases fit TRBD2. CDR1 MDHEN and CDR2 SYDVKM come from the germline V gene. The CDR3 is made up of 14 amino acids. With V trimmed by 5 bases and J by 2 bases, 5 bases remained unmatched. CDR3 amino acids: CASSGPGGQETQYF. Written as DNA, the CDR3 is TGTGCCAGCAGTGGTCCCGGGGGGCAAGAGACCCAGTACTTC. Filled out from reference TRBV28 and TRBJ2-5, the complete variable domain reads DVKVTQSSRYLVKRTGEKVFLECVQDMDHENMFWYRQDPGLGLRLIYFSYDVKMKEKGDIPEGYSVSREKKERFSLILESASTNQTSMYLCASSGPGGQETQYFGPGTRLLVL.

The rearrangement links TRBV28 to TRBJ1-2; 7 positions agree with TRBD1. Germline CDR1 MDHEN, CDR2 SYDVKM. V was clipped by 5 bases and J by 8 bases; unmatched bases: 8. The CDR3 contains 13 residues. In DNA, the CDR3 is TGTGCCAGCAGTCTGCCAGGGGGTATAGGCTACACCTTC. This encodes CASSLPGGIGYTF.

This clonotype came up many times. The rearrangement links TRBV9 to TRBJ2-7, with 8 positions matching TRBD1. V was pared by 0 bases and J by 0 bases, with 2 bases of the junction left unmatched. The CDR3 has 15 amino acids. Per germline, CDR1 SGDLS and CDR2 YYNGEE. CDR3 DNA: TGTGCCAGCAGCGTAGAAGGGACAGGCTCCTACGAGCAGTACTTC. This gives the protein CASSVEGTGSYEQYF.

This clonotype was seen a handful of times. The chain joins TRBV20-1 to TRBJ2-5, with D hard to call. The germline CDR1 and CDR2 sequences are DFQATT and SNEGSKA (reference sequence). CDR3 length equals 10 residues. The ends were cut back, 5 bases at V and 7 bases at J, with 8 bases in the middle. The CDR3 nucleotides are TGCAGTGCTGAGGTGGGGACCCAGTACTTC. Translation gives CSAEVGTQYF.

This clonotype came up a few times. This chain uses TRBV20-1 with TRBJ1-3; the D is unclear. The germline CDR1 and CDR2 sequences are DFQATT and SNEGSKA (reference sequence). Trimming removed 3 bases at V and 0 bases at J, with 9 bases between. This CDR3 has 14 amino acids. This CDR3 reads CSASISTSGNTIYF. The CDR3 DNA is TGCAGTGCTAGTATATCCACCTCTGGAAACACCATATATTTT.

The chain is built from TRBV5-6 and TRBJ2-6; 8 bases line up with TRBD1. CDR3 length: 16 residues. The V gene end was trimmed by 4 bases and the J gene end by 0 bases; junction bases not matched to a gene: 3. Per germline, CDR1 SGHDT and CDR2 YYEEEE. This chain's CDR3 is CASSGGQDSGANVLTF. The CDR3 coding sequence is TGTGCCAGCAGCGGGGGACAGGACTCTGGGGCCAACGTCCTGACTTTC.

This clonotype was seen repeatedly, ten times or more. CDR3: CASKVAGDPYEQYF. The CDR3, as DNA: TGTGCCAGCAAGGTAGCGGGGGATCCCTACGAGCAGTACTTC. This chain links TRBV28 with TRBJ2-5; TRBD2 agrees at 9 bases. The end of the DNA aligns better with TRBJ2-7, so the J call may be wrong. The CDR3 is 14 amino acids. Germline CDR1 reads MDHEN; CDR2 reads SYDVKM.

This chain uses TRBV10-2 with TRBJ2-2; 13 bases are shared with TRBD2. There are 14 residues in the CDR3. V trimming: 10 bases; J trimming: 7 bases; junction bases outside the gene matches: 6. The germline CDR1 and CDR2 sequences are WSHSY and SAAADI. This chain's CDR3 is CATELAGGFGELFF. Here the CDR3 DNA reads TGCGCCACCGAACTAGCGGGAGGGTTCGGGGAGCTGTTTTTT.

The table lists this clonotype with many counts. The genes are TRBV25-1 and TRBJ2-4; D unclear. CDR1 MGHDK and CDR2 SYGVNS come from the germline V gene. The V gene lost 3 bases and the J gene lost 6 bases, with 12 bases spanning the gap. This CDR3 contains 14 residues. This chain's CDR3 is CASSDYAWGNIQYF. The CDR3 DNA is TGTGCCAGCAGTGATTATGCATGGGGAAACATTCAGTACTTC.

This clonotype was counted many times. The chain links TRBV4-3 to TRBJ1-2; D possibly corresponds to TRBD1 (5 bases). The CDR3 extends over 17 amino acids. With 0 bases removed from V and 3 bases from J, the gap between germline ends came to 17 bases. Looked up from germline, CDR1 is LGHNA and CDR2 is YSLEER. Here the CDR3 DNA reads TGCGCCAGCAGCCAAGACAGGACAAAGATTTATCACTATGGCTACACCTTC. Amino acids: CASSQDRTKIYHYGYTF.

The V call is TRBV7-3, the J call TRBJ2-1, with 15 bases that match TRBD2. V shed 5 bases, J shed 13 bases, and the junction held 6 bases outside the gene matches. The CDR3 loop spans 14 amino acids. Germline assignment: CDR1 SGHTA and CDR2 FQGTGA. This CDR3 is CASSQGLAGGPQFF. Written as DNA, the CDR3 is TGTGCCAGCAGCCAGGGACTAGCGGGGGGACCACAGTTCTTC. Using reference TRBV7-3 and TRBJ2-1 for the parts outside the CDR3, the full variable domain is GAGVSQTPSNKVTEKGKYVELRCDPISGHTALYWYRQSLGQGPEFLIYFQGTGAADDSGLPNDRFFAVRPEGSVSTLKIQRTERGDSAVYLCASSQGLAGGPQFFGPGTRLTVL.

This clonotype was picked up a small number of times. This chain links TRBV3-1 with TRBJ2-4; TRBD2 agrees at 9 bases. From germline, CDR1 is LGHDT and CDR2 YNNKEL (reference sequence). V gave up 0 bases and J gave up 8 bases; unmatched junction bases: 11. CDR3 size: 17 residues. The CDR3 region is CASSQDLASGMSDIQYF. The CDR3 DNA is TGTGCCAGCAGCCAAGATTTAGCTAGCGGGATGAGTGACATTCAGTACTTC.

The rearrangement links TRBV7-3 to TRBJ2-7, with D maybe TRBD2 (6 bases). V was clipped by 3 bases and J by 3 bases, with 15 bases between them. Germline V gene sequence: CDR1 SGHTA, CDR2 FQGTGA. CDR3 length equals 15 residues. The CDR3 reads CASSFYGGMNYEQYF. CDR3 coding DNA: TGTGCCAGCAGCTTCTATGGGGGGATGAACTACGAGCAGTACTTC.

This clonotype was recorded a few times. The rearrangement uses TRBV29-1 and TRBJ2-7; TRBD2 agrees at 10 bases. Trimming at V came to 2 bases and at J to 0 bases, leaving 4 bases not matched to a gene. The CDR3 totals 15 residues. Germline V gene lookup returns CDR1 SQVTM and CDR2 ANQGSEA. CDR3 protein: CSVELGLADSYEQYF. CDR3 DNA: TGCAGCGTTGAATTAGGACTAGCGGACTCCTACGAGCAGTACTTC.

V usage is TRBV6-4 and J usage is TRBJ2-2; D remains ambiguous. Trimming took 3 bases from V and 1 from J, leaving 6 bases between them. This CDR3 spans 14 amino acids. Germline V gene data show CDR1 as MRHNA and CDR2 as SNTAGT. CDR3: CASSDQVNTGELFF. The CDR3 region has the DNA TGTGCCAGCAGTGATCAGGTGAACACCGGGGAGCTGTTTTTT.